These 8 T cell receptor beta chains were sequenced from one sample in a study of blood T cell repertoires in COVID-19. Generated by immunoSEQ multiplex PCR, the TCRdb table keeps only in-frame clones and is missing some. The sample holds about half a million clones, roughly 89% seen once. The sequenced material came from peripheral blood. The receptor source for this set is a man aged 18 to 29 with COVID-19, enrolled during active disease.

V usage is TRBV27 and J usage is TRBJ1-3, with D possibly TRBD1 on 6 matching bases. V was cut by 2 bases and J by 0 bases, with 14 bases left in between. The CDR3 runs 17 residues. From germline, CDR1 is MNHEY and CDR2 SMNVEV (reference sequence). The DNA for the CDR3 is TGTGCCAGCAGTTTACTTGTCAGGGGTAGCTCTGGAAACACCATATATTTT. It specifies CASSLLVRGSSGNTIYF.

V and J are TRBV11-2 and TRBJ2-3; D ambiguous. The CDR3 contains 13 residues. Germline V gene data show CDR1 as SGHAT and CDR2 as FQNNGV. The V and J ends lost 3 bases and 5 bases respectively, with 9 bases between them. The CDR3 reads CASSFYSLDTQYF. The CDR3 bases are TGTGCCAGCAGCTTCTACTCGTTAGATACGCAGTATTTT.

The CDR3 reads CASSHGQGGYGYTF. In DNA form, the CDR3 reads TGTGCCAGCAGCCATGGACAGGGAGGCTATGGCTACACCTTC. J is TRBJ1-2 and V is TRBV7-9, with 8 bases fitting TRBD1. Germline CDR1 SEHNR, CDR2 FQNEAQ (reference sequence). The trim removed 5 bases at V and 4 bases at J, leaving 6 bases unmatched. The CDR3 runs 14 residues.

The rearrangement joins TRBV5-4 to TRBJ1-4; D unclear. Looked up from germline, CDR1 is SGHNT and CDR2 is YYREEE (reference sequence). The V end lost 4 bases, the J end lost 2 bases, and 9 bases lay between the germline ends. This CDR3 contains 14 residues. This chain's CDR3 is CASSTGSTNEKLFF. In DNA, the CDR3 is TGTGCCAGCAGCACGGGTTCCACTAATGAAAAACTGTTTTTT.

The V gene is TRBV3-1 (or the pseudogene TRBV3-2), the J gene TRBJ2-3; a weak D match, TRBD1 (6 bases). Per the germline V gene, CDR1 is LGHDT and CDR2 is YNNKEL (reference sequence). The length of the CDR3 is 17 residues. The germline V and J ends were trimmed by 0 bases and 6 bases, with 19 bases remaining between them. CDR3 loop: CASSQDPSDRTTDTQYF. Here the CDR3 DNA reads TGTGCCAGCAGCCAAGATCCGTCTGACAGGACCACGGATACGCAGTATTTT.

To note about this clone: The same CDR3 is also encoded by other DNA sequences in this sample. The genes are TRBV19 and TRBJ1-2; 7 bases fit TRBD1. The germline V gene has CDR1 LNHDA and CDR2 SQIVND (reference sequence). The CDR3 totals 13 residues. Trimming took 4 bases from V and 3 from J; bases not matched to a gene: 2. In nucleotides, the CDR3 is TGTGCCAGTAGTACCGACAGGGACTATGGCTACACCTTC. Amino acid sequence: CASSTDRDYGYTF.

The chain recombines TRBV7-9 with TRBJ2-3; 7 nucleotides line up with TRBD2. The V gene end was trimmed by 6 bases and the J gene end by 1 base; junction bases not matched to a gene: 4. The CDR3 is 14 residues long. The germline V gene has CDR1 SEHNR and CDR2 FQNEAQ (reference sequence). DNA of the CDR3: TGTGCCAGCAGACCCAGCGGGGGCACAGATACGCAGTATTTT. Its translation: CASRPSGGTDTQYF. The entire variable domain, with the rest obtained from reference TRBV7-9 and TRBJ2-3, is as follows: DTGVSQNPRHKITKRGQNVTFRCDPISEHNRLYWYRQTLGQGPEFLTYFQNEAQLEKSRLLSDRFSAERPKGSFSTLEIQRTEQGDSAMYLCASRPSGGTDTQYFGPGTRLTVL.

This chain connects TRBV27 to TRBJ1-1; the D gene is possibly TRBD1 (5 bases). Trimming removed 6 bases at V and 5 bases at J, with 16 bases between. CDR1 MNHEY and CDR2 SMNVEV come from the germline V gene (reference sequence). The CDR3 consists of 14 residues. Written as DNA, the CDR3 is TGTGCCAGCAGGCAATCCTACCAGGGTACTGAAGCTTTCTTT. Amino acid sequence: CASRQSYQGTEAFF.